Listed below are T cell receptor beta chains from one sample, sequenced in a study of T cell repertoires in cytomegalovirus infection. MiXCR was run by TCRdb on the reads, yielding one entry per CDR3 protein. The sample lists about 400,000 distinct CDR3 sequences; 15% to 20% were seen once. Sequencing was performed on PBMCs. The receptors were sampled from a human donor in good health (CMV status not recorded). Some clones in this sample may be carry-over from other donors' samples. CDR3s include the opening cysteine and the closing phenylalanine or tryptophan. The D gene is left open where the match is weak. Clone size is not always given. Where it is, it says once, few, many or a class for expanded clones.

v_gene	j_gene	abundance	d_gene	CDR3nt	CDR3aa
TRBV7-2	TRBJ1-3	many	TRBD1	TGTGCCAGCAGCCGACAGGGGGCTGGAGGAAACACCATATATTTT	CASSRQGAGGNTIYF
TRBV9	TRBJ2-5	few	TRBD1	TGTGCCAGCAGCCCACAGGGGGCTAGCTTGGAGACCCAGTACTTC	CASSPQGASLETQYF
TRBV28	TRBJ1-6	many	.	TGTGCCAGCAGTTTAGAGCGAAGCTCCTATAATTCACCCCTCCACTTT	CASSLERSSYNSPLHF
TRBV19	TRBJ2-7	.	.	TGTGCCAGTAGTATAGAGATACAGACAGTCCCCTACGAGCAGTACTTC	CASSIEIQTVPYEQYF
TRBV2	TRBJ2-5	many	.	TGTGCCAGCAGTCCTTCCTCCGGGGTACCAGAGACCCAGTACTTC	CASSPSSGVPETQYF
TRBV28	TRBJ1-3	.	.	TGTGCCAGCGAACAGACACCTGGAAACACCATATATTTT	CASEQTPGNTIYF
TRBV7-2	TRBJ2-5	many	.	TGTGCCAGCGCGCGGGGCCTCGGAGAGACCCAGTACTTC	CASARGLGETQYF
TRBV6-6	TRBJ2-5	few	.	TGTGCCAGCACCCCCATGACGGGACCCAGAGAGACCCAGTACTTC	CASTPMTGPRETQYF
TRBV2	TRBJ2-3	few	TRBD1	TGTGCCAGCACTCCCCGGACAGGAAGATGGCCGGACACTAGCACAGATACGCAGTATTTT	CASTPRTGRWPDTSTDTQYF
TRBV3-1	TRBJ1-2	.	TRBD1	TGTGCCAGCACCCAAGGGACAGGCTATGGCTACACCTTC	CASTQGTGYGYTF
TRBV18	TRBJ2-5	many	.	TGTGCCAGCTCACCGGGTCAGATACAGCAGCAAGAGACCCAGTACTTC	CASSPGQIQQQETQYF
TRBV12-3/TRBV12-4	TRBJ2-1	.	.	TGTGCCAGCAACTCATACGGGACAAGCTCCTACAATGAGCAGTTCTTC	CASNSYGTSSYNEQFF
TRBV4-2	TRBJ2-3	.	.	TGTGCCAGCAGCCAAGATGGCTACCGAATGGATACGCAGTATTTT	CASSQDGYRMDTQYF
TRBV10-3	TRBJ2-5	few	.	TGTGCCATCAGCGAGGGAGGCACCCAGTACTTC	CAISEGGTQYF
TRBV7-8	TRBJ1-1	many	.	TGTGCCAGCAGCTCCCGCCGACAGGCAGAAGCTTTCTTT	CASSSRRQAEAFF
TRBV29-1	TRBJ1-1	.	TRBD1	TGCAGCGCTGTGACAGGGGTATACACTGAAGCTTTCTTT	CSAVTGVYTEAFF
TRBV7-2	TRBJ2-5	many	.	TGTGCCAGCAGCTTAGGACCTGGAGAGACCCAGTACTTC	CASSLGPGETQYF
TRBV12-3/TRBV12-4	TRBJ2-5	few	.	TGTGCCAGCAGTTCCCGACAGACTCTACAAGAGACCCAGTACTTC	CASSSRQTLQETQYF
TRBV10-3	TRBJ1-2	.	.	TGTGCCATCGTGGGACGGCGGGGCTATGGCTACACCTTC	CAIVGRRGYGYTF
TRBV11-2	TRBJ2-3	.	TRBD2	TGTGCCAGCAGCTTGTTAGGGGCGGGAGGGTTAACAGATACGCAGTATTTT	CASSLLGAGGLTDTQYF
TRBV2	TRBJ1-4	few	.	TGTGCCAGCAGTGACGACGCCAACCCTGCAACTAATGAAAAACTGTTTTTT	CASSDDANPATNEKLFF
TRBV12-3/TRBV12-4	TRBJ2-1	many	TRBD2	TGTGCCAGCAGTTTTGACGGACTAGCTAACAATGAGCAGTTCTTC	CASSFDGLANNEQFF
TRBV28	TRBJ1-1	few	.	TGTGCCAGCATTTCCTCAGGGGCTGAAGCTTTCTTT	CASISSGAEAFF
TRBV27	TRBJ1-2	.	.	TGTGCCAGCAGTCCCTCCTCGGGGGGGACCTATGGCTACACCTTC	CASSPSSGGTYGYTF